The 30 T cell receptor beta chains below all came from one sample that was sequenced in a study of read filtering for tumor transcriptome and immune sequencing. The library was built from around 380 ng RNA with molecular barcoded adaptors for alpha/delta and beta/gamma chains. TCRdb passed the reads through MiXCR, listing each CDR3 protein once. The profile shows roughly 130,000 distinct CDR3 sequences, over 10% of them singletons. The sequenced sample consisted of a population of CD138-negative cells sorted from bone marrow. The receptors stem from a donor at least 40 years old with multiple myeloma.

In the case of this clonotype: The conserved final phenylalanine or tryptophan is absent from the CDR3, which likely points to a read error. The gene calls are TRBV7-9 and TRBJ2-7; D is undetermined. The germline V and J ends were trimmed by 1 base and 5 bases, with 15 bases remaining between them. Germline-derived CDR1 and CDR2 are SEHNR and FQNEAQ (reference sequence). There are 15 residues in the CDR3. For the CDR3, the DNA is TGTGCCAGCAGCTTAGACTATCCGCGTTACGACGAGCAGTACTGC. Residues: CASSLDYPRYDEQYC.

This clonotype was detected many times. The CDR3 loop reads CASSSRLEQFF. CDR3 nucleotides: TGTGCCAGCAGTTCAAGACTTGAGCAGTTCTTC. The chain employs TRBV12-3 or TRBV12-4 and TRBJ2-1; D uncertain. V was pared by 4 bases and J by 9 bases, with 7 bases between. This CDR3 comprises 11 residues.

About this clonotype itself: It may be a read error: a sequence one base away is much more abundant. The CDR3 is CSVGVGGTDMQYF. The CDR3 region has the DNA TGCAGCGTTGGGGTTGGGGGAACAGATATGCAGTATTTT. The J gene is TRBJ2-3, the V gene TRBV29-1, with D perhaps assigned TRBD1 or TRBD2 (5 bases each). This CDR3 spans 13 amino acids. Germline V gene sequence: CDR1 SQVTM, CDR2 ANQGSEA.

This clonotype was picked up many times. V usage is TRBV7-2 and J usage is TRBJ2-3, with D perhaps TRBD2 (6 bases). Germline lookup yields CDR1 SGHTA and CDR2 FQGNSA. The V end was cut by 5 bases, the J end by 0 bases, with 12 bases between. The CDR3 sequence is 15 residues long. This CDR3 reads CASSPRGTSTDTQYF. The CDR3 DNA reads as TGTGCCAGCAGCCCACGGGGGACTAGCACAGATACGCAGTATTTT.

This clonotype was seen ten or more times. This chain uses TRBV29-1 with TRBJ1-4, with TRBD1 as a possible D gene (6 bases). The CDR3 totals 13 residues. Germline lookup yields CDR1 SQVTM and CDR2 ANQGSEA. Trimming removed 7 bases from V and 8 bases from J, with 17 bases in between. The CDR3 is CSALGGAREKLFF. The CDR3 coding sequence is TGCAGCGCCCTCGGGGGGGCGCGGGAAAAACTGTTTTTT.

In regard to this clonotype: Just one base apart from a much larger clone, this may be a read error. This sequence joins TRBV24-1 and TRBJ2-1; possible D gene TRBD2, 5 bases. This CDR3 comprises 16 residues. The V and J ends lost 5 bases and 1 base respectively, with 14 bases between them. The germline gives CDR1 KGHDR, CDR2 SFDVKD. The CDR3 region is CATSGPGIGSYNEQFF. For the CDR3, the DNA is TGTGCCACCAGTGGCCCCGGGATCGGATCCTACAATGAGCAGTTCTTC.

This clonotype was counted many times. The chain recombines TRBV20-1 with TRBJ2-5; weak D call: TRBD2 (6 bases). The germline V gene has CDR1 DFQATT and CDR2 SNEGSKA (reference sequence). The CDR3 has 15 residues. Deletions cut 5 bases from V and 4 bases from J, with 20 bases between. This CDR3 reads CSAPYLTSGRETQYF. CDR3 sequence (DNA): TGCAGTGCTCCTTACTTGACTAGTGGAAGAGAGACCCAGTACTTC.

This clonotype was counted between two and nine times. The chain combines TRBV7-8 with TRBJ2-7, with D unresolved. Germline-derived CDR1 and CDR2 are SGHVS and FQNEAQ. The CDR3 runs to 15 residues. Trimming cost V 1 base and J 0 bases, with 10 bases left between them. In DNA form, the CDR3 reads TGTGCCAGCAGCTTAGTCAGTATTCGCTCCTACGAGCAGTACTTC. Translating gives CASSLVSIRSYEQYF.

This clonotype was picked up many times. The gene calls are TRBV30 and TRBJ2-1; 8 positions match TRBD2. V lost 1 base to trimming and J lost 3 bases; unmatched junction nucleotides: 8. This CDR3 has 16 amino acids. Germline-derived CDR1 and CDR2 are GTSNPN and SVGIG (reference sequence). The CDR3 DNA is TGTGCCTGGAGTGAGGGACGGGAGGGAGGCTACAATGAGCAGTTCTTC. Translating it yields CAWSEGREGGYNEQFF.

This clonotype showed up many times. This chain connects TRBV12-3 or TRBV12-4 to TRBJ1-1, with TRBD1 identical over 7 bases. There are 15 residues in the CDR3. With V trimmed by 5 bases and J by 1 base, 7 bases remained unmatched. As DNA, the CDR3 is TGTGCCAGCAGTATTAGGGACAGAGGGAACACTGAAGCTTTCTTT. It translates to CASSIRDRGNTEAFF.

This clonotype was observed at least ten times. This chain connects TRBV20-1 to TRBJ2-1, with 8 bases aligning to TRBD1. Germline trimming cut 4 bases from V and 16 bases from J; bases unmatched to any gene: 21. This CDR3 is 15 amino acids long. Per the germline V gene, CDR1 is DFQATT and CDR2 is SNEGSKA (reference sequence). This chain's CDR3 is CSAKMAGGAPQEYFF. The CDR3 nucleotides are TGCAGTGCTAAGATGGCAGGGGGCGCCCCGCAAGAGTACTTCTTC.

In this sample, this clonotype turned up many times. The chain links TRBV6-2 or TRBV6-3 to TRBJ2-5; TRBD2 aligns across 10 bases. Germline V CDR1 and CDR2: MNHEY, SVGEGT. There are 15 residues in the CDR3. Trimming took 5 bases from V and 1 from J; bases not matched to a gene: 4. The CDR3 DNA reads TGTGCCAGCAGTCGCCTAGCGGGGGTCCAAGAGACCCAGTACTTC. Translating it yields CASSRLAGVQETQYF.

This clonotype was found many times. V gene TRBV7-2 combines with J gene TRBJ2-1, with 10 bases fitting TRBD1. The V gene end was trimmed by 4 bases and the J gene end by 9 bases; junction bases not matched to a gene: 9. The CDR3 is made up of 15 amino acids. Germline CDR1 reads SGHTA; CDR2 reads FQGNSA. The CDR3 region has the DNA TGTGCCAGCAGCTCCAGACAGGGGGCGCTGGTTGAGCAGTTCTTC. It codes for CASSSRQGALVEQFF.

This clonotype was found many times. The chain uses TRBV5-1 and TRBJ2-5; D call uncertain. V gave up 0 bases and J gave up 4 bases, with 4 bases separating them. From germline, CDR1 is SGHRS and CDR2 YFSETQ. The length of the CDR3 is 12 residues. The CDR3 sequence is CASSLDVETQYF. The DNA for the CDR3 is TGCGCCAGCAGCTTGGATGTAGAGACCCAGTACTTC.

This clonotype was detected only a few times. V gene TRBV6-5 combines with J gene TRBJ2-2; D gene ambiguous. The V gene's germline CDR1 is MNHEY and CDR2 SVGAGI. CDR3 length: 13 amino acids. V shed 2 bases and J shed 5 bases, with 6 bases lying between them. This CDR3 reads CASSYRLTGELFF. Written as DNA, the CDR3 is TGTGCCAGCAGTTACAGGCTAACCGGGGAGCTGTTTTTT.

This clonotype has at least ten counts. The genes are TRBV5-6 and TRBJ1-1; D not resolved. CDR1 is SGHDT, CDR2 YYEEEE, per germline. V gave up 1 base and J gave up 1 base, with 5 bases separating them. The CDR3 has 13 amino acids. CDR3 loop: CASSLYKNTEAFF. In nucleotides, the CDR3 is TGTGCCAGCAGCTTGTATAAGAACACTGAAGCTTTCTTT.

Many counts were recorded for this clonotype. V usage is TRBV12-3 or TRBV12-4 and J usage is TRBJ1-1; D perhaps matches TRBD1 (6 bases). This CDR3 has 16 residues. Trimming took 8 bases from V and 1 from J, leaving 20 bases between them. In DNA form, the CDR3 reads TGTGCCAGCCTTACGCCGGGGGGCAGGGGGAACACTGAAGCTTTCTTT. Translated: CASLTPGGRGNTEAFF.

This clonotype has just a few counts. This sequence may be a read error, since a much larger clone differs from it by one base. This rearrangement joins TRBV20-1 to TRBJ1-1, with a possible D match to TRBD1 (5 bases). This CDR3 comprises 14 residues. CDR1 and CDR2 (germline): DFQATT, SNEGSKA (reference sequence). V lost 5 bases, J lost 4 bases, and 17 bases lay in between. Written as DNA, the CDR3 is TGCAGTGCTTCGGGACGGATTCAGAGCACTGAAGCTTTCTTT. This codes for CSASGRIQSTEAFF.

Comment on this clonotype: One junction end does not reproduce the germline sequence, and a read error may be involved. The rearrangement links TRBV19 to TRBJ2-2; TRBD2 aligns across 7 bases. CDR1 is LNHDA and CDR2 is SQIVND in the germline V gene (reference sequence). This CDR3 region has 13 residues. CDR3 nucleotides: TGTGCCAGTAGCGGGAGGAGCACCAGGGAGCTGTTTTTT. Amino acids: CASSGRSTRELFF.

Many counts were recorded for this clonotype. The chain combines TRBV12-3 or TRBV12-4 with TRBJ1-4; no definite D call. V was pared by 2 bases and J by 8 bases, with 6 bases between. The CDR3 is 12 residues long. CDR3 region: CASSLIPEKLFF. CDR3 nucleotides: TGTGCCAGCAGTTTAATCCCCGAAAAACTGTTTTTT.

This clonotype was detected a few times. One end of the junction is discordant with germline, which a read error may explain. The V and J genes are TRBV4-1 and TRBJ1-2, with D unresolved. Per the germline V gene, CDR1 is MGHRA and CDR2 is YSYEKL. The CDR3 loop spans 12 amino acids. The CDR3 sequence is CASSQEAHGCTF. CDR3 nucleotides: TGCGCCAGCAGCCAAGAGGCCCATGGCTGCACCTTC.

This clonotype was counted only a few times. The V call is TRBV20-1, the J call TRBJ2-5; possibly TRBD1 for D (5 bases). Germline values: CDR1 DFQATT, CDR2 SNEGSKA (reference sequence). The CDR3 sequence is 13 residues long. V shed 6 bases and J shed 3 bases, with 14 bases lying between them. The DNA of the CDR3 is TGCAGTGCCATAAATCAGGGAAAAGAGACCCAGTACTTC. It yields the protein CSAINQGKETQYF.

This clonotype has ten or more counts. CDR3 nucleotide sequence: TGCAGTGCGAGCTCCGGGACAGGGGAGGAAAAACTGTTTTTT. This encodes CSASSGTGEEKLFF. The V and J genes are TRBV20-1 and TRBJ1-4; 10 bases fit TRBD1. This CDR3 contains 14 residues. Germline assignment: CDR1 DFQATT and CDR2 SNEGSKA (reference sequence). Losses at the gene ends were 6 bases for V and 8 bases for J; bases not matched to a gene: 9.

The CDR3 loop is CASGQGSTGELFF. The CDR3 nucleotides read TGCGCCAGTGGACAGGGGAGTACCGGGGAGCTGTTTTTT. This sequence joins TRBV5-1 and TRBJ2-2, with 9 bases lining up with TRBD1. The CDR3 contains 13 residues. CDR1 and CDR2 (germline): SGHRS, YFSETQ. V was pared by 8 bases and J by 5 bases, with 4 bases of the junction left unmatched.

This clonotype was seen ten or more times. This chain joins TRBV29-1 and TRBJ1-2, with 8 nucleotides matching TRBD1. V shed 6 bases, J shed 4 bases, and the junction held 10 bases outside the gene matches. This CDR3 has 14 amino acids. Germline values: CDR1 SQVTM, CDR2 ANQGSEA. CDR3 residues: CSVRRTGGTYGYTF. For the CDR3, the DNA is TGCAGCGTGCGACGAACAGGGGGGACCTATGGCTACACCTTC.

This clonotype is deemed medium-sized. The CDR3 loop reads CASGTSSRQPQHF. CDR3 sequence (DNA): TGTGCCAGCGGGACTTCCTCGAGGCAGCCCCAGCATTTT. V usage is TRBV28 and J usage is TRBJ1-5, with D maybe TRBD1 (5 bases). CDR1 is MDHEN and CDR2 is SYDVKM in the germline V gene. The CDR3 length is 13 residues. V gave up 8 bases and J gave up 7 bases, with 15 bases separating them. Full variable domain (missing parts from reference TRBV28 and TRBJ1-5): DVKVTQSSRYLVKRTGEKVFLECVQDMDHENMFWYRQDPGLGLRLIYFSYDVKMKEKGDIPEGYSVSREKKERFSLILESASTNQTSMYLCASGTSSRQPQHFGDGTRLSIL.

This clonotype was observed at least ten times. CDR3 region: CSAGTGGYTEAFF. CDR3 nucleotides: TGCAGCGCTGGAACAGGGGGCTACACTGAAGCTTTCTTT. This chain uses TRBV29-1 with TRBJ1-1; 9 nucleotides match TRBD1. The CDR3 is 13 amino acids. V lost 7 bases and J lost 3; bases outside the gene matches: 6. Germline V gene data show CDR1 as SQVTM and CDR2 as ANQGSEA.

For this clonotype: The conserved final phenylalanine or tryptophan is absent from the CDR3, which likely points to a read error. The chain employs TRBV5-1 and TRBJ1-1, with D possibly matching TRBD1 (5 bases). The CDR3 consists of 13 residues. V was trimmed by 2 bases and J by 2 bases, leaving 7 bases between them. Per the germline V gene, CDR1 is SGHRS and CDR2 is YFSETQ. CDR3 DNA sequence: TGCGCCAGCAGCTTCGACAGTAACACTGAAGCTTTCTCT. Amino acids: CASSFDSNTEAFS.

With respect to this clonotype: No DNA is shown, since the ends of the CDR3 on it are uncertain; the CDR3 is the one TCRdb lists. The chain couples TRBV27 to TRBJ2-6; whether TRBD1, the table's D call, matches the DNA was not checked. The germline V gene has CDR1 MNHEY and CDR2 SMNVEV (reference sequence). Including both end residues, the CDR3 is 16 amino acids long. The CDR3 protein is CASSLYWGNGANVLAF.

The CDR3: CASSLAGISSGNTIYF. The CDR3 bases are TGTGCCAGCAGCTTAGCCGGGATCAGCTCTGGAAACACCATATATTTT. The V and J genes are TRBV7-8 and TRBJ1-3; D gene uncertain. V gave up 0 bases and J gave up 0 bases, with 9 bases separating them. This CDR3 region has 16 residues. Germline V CDR1 and CDR2: SGHVS, FQNEAQ.